The source of this T cell receptor beta chain is a study of blood T cell repertoires in COVID-19 (TCRdb year 2020). About the study as a whole: Collaborator samples came from the United States, Italy and Spain and covered acute and convalescent phases of COVID-19. HLA class I and class II types, where available, came from metadata supplied by the sample provider rather than from assay-based typing. The repertoires were made available in a free public database intended to serve as a resource for research on the immune response to SARS-CoV-2. A de-identified subject ID, COVID-19 status, age in years and sex were almost always included in the sample metadata. Samples were obtained from the ongoing ImmuneRACE study (first 160 participants) and from about 1,300 subjects provided by 6 global collaborators. The material from the prospective study consisted of cDNA or gDNA derived from T cells, B-cell-depleted T cells, or PBMCs. The dataset comprised deeply sampled blood TCRbeta repertoires from subjects exposed to, actively infected with, or recovered from COVID-19. General findings and caveats noted by the study authors: How much clinical and demographic metadata was included differed by source and by participant, and the metadata was provided uncurated.

Each collaborating institution followed its own protocols to collect whole blood in K2EDTA tubes. For TCRbeta analysis, collaborators shipped samples as frozen whole blood, isolated PBMCs, or DNA extracted from either of those sample types. TCRbeta CDR3 regions were amplified from genomic DNA by means of the immunoSEQ Assay, a bias-controlled multiplex PCR. Per the source publication's procedure: The number of nucleated cells in each sample was estimated by amplification of reference gene primers within the assay. Sequence reads were collapsed and filtered to measure the absolute abundance of every unique TCRbeta CDR3 rearrangement. For each sample, productive Simpson clonality was calculated as the square root of Simpson's diversity index across productive rearrangements. Held by TCRdb, this immuneACCESS table contains in-frame sequences only and omits some clones. Under half of the omission traces to an unresolved V gene where checked; the cause of the rest is unknown. V, J and clone size reflect that table, while D and trimming were determined from the DNA. The sample table shows some 97,000 clones, and around four fifths are seen once. Together, the top ten hold 9.5% to 13% of the sample.

According to the germline V gene, CDR1 reads MDHEN and CDR2 reads SYDVKM. V is trimmed back by 6 bases and J by 7 bases, and the junction contains 9 bases that no gene match accounts for. Its CDR3 holds 14 amino acids, cysteine through phenylalanine. CDR3 DNA only is kept here, 42 bases in frame from base 1. To note about this clone: It has no known antigen specificity. There are no base qualities to consult, and no much larger clone falls within one base.

The sequence was collected from a woman in her seventies with acute or convalescent COVID-19. The sequenced sample was peripheral blood. The sequence joins TRBV28 to TRBJ1-5; 7 bases in the middle match TRBD1. The CDR3 region reads CASSNTGEGQPQHF. In nucleotide form, the sequence is TGTGCCAGCAGCAACACAGGGGAAGGGCAGCCCCAGCATTTT.